This passage covers 3 T cell receptor beta chains from one sample sequenced in a study of T cells after posttransplantation cyclophosphamide. Sequencing used immunoSEQ multiplex PCR; TCRdb keeps in-frame clones, though not all of them. The sample holds around 35,000 clones, and no clone turns up only once. Material for sequencing was PBMCs. The receptors originated from a woman between 45 and 65 years old in good health and a related stem cell transplant donor.

This clone was picked up many times. The chain has TRBV7-3 and TRBJ2-7, with a weak D call TRBD2 (6 bases). Between the trimmed V and J ends, which lost 5 bases and 2 bases, there was a span of 16 bases. Germline V lookup: CDR1 SGHTA, CDR2 FQGTGA. The CDR3 is made up of 15 amino acids. The CDR3 region is CASSLSGTGPYEQYF. CDR3 nucleotides: TGTGCCAGCAGCCTATCCGGGACTGGTCCCTACGAGCAGTACTTC.

This clone was counted ten times or more. This sequence joins TRBV18 and TRBJ2-1, with D perhaps being TRBD1 or TRBD2 (8 bases each). Trimming took 0 bases from V and 4 from J, leaving 16 bases between them. CDR1 KGHSH and CDR2 LQKENI come from the germline V gene. The CDR3 covers 17 residues. The CDR3 region is CASSPPQGAGGYNEQFF. CDR3 nucleotides: TGTGCCAGCTCACCACCGCAGGGGGCGGGAGGTTACAATGAGCAGTTCTTC.

This clone was observed many times. The CDR3 is CASSPRPPDTQYF. Written as DNA, the CDR3 is TGTGCCAGCAGCCCGAGGCCCCCCGATACGCAGTATTTT. The gene calls are TRBV11-2 and TRBJ2-3; no definite D call. The germline gives CDR1 SGHAT, CDR2 FQNNGV. V was clipped by 5 bases and J by 6 bases, with 12 bases between them. CDR3 length equals 13 residues.